A single sample is the source of the 23 T cell receptor beta chains below, sequenced in a study of cytomegalovirus exposure and HLA in healthy donors. PCR employed 60 Vbeta and 13 Jbeta primers. Assay: immunoSEQ multiplex PCR; the TCRdb copy retains only in-frame clones and omits some. The data hold about 220,000 clones, with around 76% observed a single time. The sequencing input was PBMCs. These receptors all come from a middle-aged woman in good health and CMV-seropositive.

This clone was picked up a small number of times. This CDR3 is CAWRGGRTSVGEQYF. CDR3 nucleotides: TGTGCCTGGAGAGGGGGTCGGACTAGCGTGGGCGAGCAGTACTTC. The chain carries TRBV30 and TRBJ2-7; 9 bases align to TRBD2. With 3 bases clipped from V and 6 bases from J, the junction kept 12 bases outside the gene matches. The V gene's germline CDR1 is GTSNPN and CDR2 SVGIG (reference sequence). The length of the CDR3 is 15 residues.

V gene TRBV6-5 combines with J gene TRBJ2-1; TRBD2 matches at 8 bases. After removal of 8 bases from V and 7 bases from J, the junction contained 10 bases not matched to a gene. Germline V lookup: CDR1 MNHEY, CDR2 SVGAGI. CDR3 size: 14 residues. This chain's CDR3 is CASGSGGNWNEQFF. The CDR3 DNA sequence: TGTGCCAGCGGGAGCGGGGGTAATTGGAATGAGCAGTTCTTC.

This chain connects TRBV10-3 to TRBJ1-1; D is perhaps TRBD1 (5 bases). The V end was cut by 7 bases, the J end by 5 bases, with 14 bases between. This CDR3 is 13 amino acids long. Per germline, CDR1 ENHRY and CDR2 SYGVKD. In DNA form, the CDR3 reads TGTGCCATCAACGACGTAAGGGGTACTGAAGCTTTCTTT. The encoded protein is CAINDVRGTEAFF.

The rearrangement uses TRBV6-5 and TRBJ2-7; the D gene is possibly TRBD1 (6 bases). The length of the CDR3 is 13 residues. Trimming shortened V by 2 bases and J by 3 bases, and 8 bases separated the two germline ends. Germline-derived CDR1 and CDR2 are MNHEY and SVGAGI. The CDR3 DNA follows: TGTGCCAGCAGTTACGGGGGCCTCTACGAGCAGTACTTC. It codes for CASSYGGLYEQYF.

This clone has only a few counts. The V and J genes are TRBV9 and TRBJ1-3, with 8 bases that match TRBD1. The junction had 5 bases not matched to a gene; V was cut back by 0 bases and J by 3 bases. The CDR3 consists of 16 residues. The germline V gene has CDR1 SGDLS and CDR2 YYNGEE. The CDR3 sequence: CASSVGGQGIGNTIYF. The CDR3 nucleotides read TGTGCCAGCAGCGTAGGAGGACAGGGCATTGGAAACACCATATATTTT.

The chain combines TRBV19 with TRBJ2-2; the match to TRBD2 covers 9 bases. The CDR3 is made up of 18 amino acids. Germline lookup yields CDR1 LNHDA and CDR2 SQIVND (reference sequence). The junction had 11 bases not matched to a gene; V was cut back by 6 bases and J by 0 bases. DNA of the CDR3: TGTGCCAGTAGCCCCGGGACTAGCAGCCCCCCGAACACCGGGGAGCTGTTTTTT. This translates into CASSPGTSSPPNTGELFF.

This sequence joins TRBV5-6 and TRBJ2-6, with a possible D match to TRBD2 (5 bases). This CDR3 has 16 residues. Between the trimmed V and J ends, which lost 7 bases and 2 bases, there was a span of 16 bases. Germline-derived CDR1 and CDR2 are SGHDT and YYEEEE. The CDR3 DNA reads as TGTGCCAGCGCCCCCGCGGGTCTCACTGGGGCCAACGTCCTGACTTTC. Translated: CASAPAGLTGANVLTF.

This clone was recorded once. This chain links TRBV5-1 with TRBJ1-1; the D is unclear. This CDR3 is built from 12 residues. Germline CDR1 and CDR2: SGHRS and YFSETQ. With 5 bases removed from V and 2 bases from J, the gap between germline ends came to 7 bases. For the CDR3, the DNA is TGCGCCAGCAGACAAACCAACACTGAAGCTTTCTTT. Translation: CASRQTNTEAFF.

The rearrangement joins TRBV13 to TRBJ2-2; possibly TRBD1 for D (6 bases). Between the trimmed V and J ends, which lost 1 base and 7 bases, there was a span of 10 bases. The germline V gene encodes CDR1 PRHDT and CDR2 FYEKMQ (reference sequence). The CDR3 covers 14 residues. The CDR3, as DNA: TGTGCCAGCAGCTTAGACAGGGCGGTCGGGGAGCTGTTTTTT. This gives the protein CASSLDRAVGELFF.

This rearrangement joins TRBV28 to TRBJ1-1; a possible D gene is TRBD1 (5 bases). The CDR3 extends over 12 amino acids. CDR1 and CDR2 (germline): MDHEN, SYDVKM. Trimming cost V 7 bases and J 6 bases, with 12 bases left between them. The CDR3 protein is CASTEGVAEAFF. The CDR3 nucleotides are TGTGCCAGCACCGAAGGGGTGGCTGAAGCTTTCTTT.

V and J are TRBV30 and TRBJ1-2, with a tentative D call TRBD1 (5 bases). Deletions cut 0 bases from V and 2 bases from J, with 25 bases between. Germline V gene lookup returns CDR1 GTSNPN and CDR2 SVGIG (reference sequence). The CDR3 extends over 19 amino acids. CDR3 in amino acids: CAWSVGGWDSKLPNYGYTF. CDR3 in DNA: TGTGCCTGGAGTGTGGGGGGGTGGGACTCGAAGTTACCAAACTATGGCTACACCTTC.

The V call is TRBV13, the J call TRBJ1-1; no clear D. This CDR3 region has 13 residues. V was shortened by 5 bases and J by 2 bases, with 9 bases between the two germline ends. The germline gives CDR1 PRHDT, CDR2 FYEKMQ (reference sequence). The CDR3 here is CASSALGNTEAFF. CDR3 DNA: TGTGCCAGCAGCGCCCTAGGAAACACTGAAGCTTTCTTT.

The J gene is TRBJ1-5, the V gene TRBV2; 8 bases line up with TRBD1. V lost 6 bases, J lost 3 bases, and 7 bases stayed unmatched. This CDR3 contains 15 residues. CDR1 is SNHLY and CDR2 is FYNNEI in the germline V gene. The CDR3 bases are TGTGCCAGCAGGGATGGACAGGGTTACAATCAGCCCCAGCATTTT. Its translation is CASRDGQGYNQPQHF.

This clone is a singleton in its sample. The chain is built from TRBV6-5 and TRBJ1-4; weak D call: TRBD1 (6 bases). The length of the CDR3 is 15 residues. Germline lookup yields CDR1 MNHEY and CDR2 SVGAGI. The V end was cut by 8 bases, the J end by 4 bases, with 17 bases between. Here the CDR3 DNA reads TGTGCCAGCTCGTTACAGGGTGACCGTAATGAAAAACTGTTTTTT. Encoded protein: CASSLQGDRNEKLFF.

The CDR3 is CARSSQVGGTGNTIYF. In nucleotides, the CDR3 is TGTGCCAGAAGCTCCCAAGTAGGAGGGACTGGAAACACCATATATTTT. The chain links TRBV5-3 to TRBJ1-3; D not certain. TRBV5-3 is flagged as an ORF with uncertain function. V gave up 3 bases and J gave up 2 bases, with 15 bases separating them. The CDR3 is made up of 16 amino acids.

The V and J genes are TRBV28 and TRBJ1-1; TRBD1 matches 7 bases. With 5 bases clipped from V and 6 bases from J, the junction kept 3 bases outside the gene matches. Looked up from germline, CDR1 is MDHEN and CDR2 is SYDVKM. The CDR3 is 12 residues long. DNA of the CDR3: TGTGCCAGCAGTGAGGGGGCCCCTGAAGCTTTCTTT. This gives the protein CASSEGAPEAFF.

This chain connects TRBV5-6 to TRBJ2-5; 8 bases line up with TRBD2. The J call may be in error: the DNA end matches TRBJ2-7 better. The CDR3 runs 14 residues. In germline, CDR1 is SGHDT, CDR2 YYEEEE. The CDR3 sequence: CASSFGTSSYEQYF. CDR3 in DNA: TGTGCCAGCAGCTTCGGGACTAGCTCCTACGAGCAGTACTTC.

This chain links TRBV6-1 with TRBJ1-3, with D uncertain. Trimming removed 4 bases from V and 0 bases from J, with 16 bases in between. The CDR3 loop spans 17 amino acids. Per the germline V gene, CDR1 is MNHNS and CDR2 is SASEGT. CDR3 residues: CASSVHSGRVSGNTIYF. DNA for the CDR3: TGTGCCAGCAGTGTACACAGTGGAAGAGTCTCTGGAAACACCATATATTTT.

This chain links TRBV5-6 with TRBJ2-1; TRBD1 aligns across 7 bases. The ends lost 2 bases at V and 8 bases at J; junction bases unmatched: 1. Germline V lookup: CDR1 SGHDT, CDR2 YYEEEE. The CDR3 contains 12 residues. CDR3 sequence (DNA): TGTGCCAGCAGCTTAGGGGGCTATGAGCAGTTCTTC. The encoded protein is CASSLGGYEQFF. Full variable domain (remainder filled in from reference TRBV5-6 and TRBJ2-1): DAGVTQSPTHLIKTRGQQVTLRCSPKSGHDTVSWYQQALGQGPQFIFQYYEEEERQRGNFPDRFSGHQFPNYSSELNVNALLLGDSALYLCASSLGGYEQFFGPGTRLTVL.

The V and J genes are TRBV19 and TRBJ2-1; maybe TRBD2 (6 bases). The V gene lost 3 bases and the J gene lost 2 bases, with 11 bases spanning the gap. Germline CDR1 reads LNHDA; CDR2 reads SQIVND (reference sequence). This CDR3 is 15 amino acids long. The CDR3: CASSIPTGAYNEQFF. The DNA of the CDR3 is TGTGCCAGTAGTATCCCTACGGGAGCCTACAATGAGCAGTTCTTC.

The V call is TRBV15, the J call TRBJ1-5; possibly TRBD1 for D (5 bases). This CDR3 comprises 16 residues. Germline V CDR1 and CDR2: LNHNV, YYDKDF (reference sequence). With 3 bases removed from V and 5 bases from J, the gap between germline ends came to 17 bases. CDR3 protein: CATSRSRAHLDQPQHF. The CDR3 nucleotides read TGTGCCACCAGCAGGAGCAGGGCGCACCTGGATCAGCCCCAGCATTTT.

The chain couples TRBV4-2 to TRBJ2-5, with D hard to call. Trimming cost V 0 bases and J 4 bases, with 3 bases left between them. Germline-derived CDR1 and CDR2 are LGHNA and YNFKEQ. The CDR3 is 12 amino acids. CDR3 residues: CASSQDRETQYF. The CDR3 DNA follows: TGTGCCAGCAGCCAAGATAGAGAGACCCAGTACTTC.

V usage is TRBV7-9 and J usage is TRBJ1-2; TRBD1 matches at 10 bases. Germline values: CDR1 SEHNR, CDR2 FQNEAQ (reference sequence). The CDR3 totals 11 residues. Unmatched junction bases numbered 1, after V lost 5 bases and J lost 10 bases. The CDR3 sequence: CASSRQGAYTF. The CDR3 region has the DNA TGTGCCAGCAGCCGACAGGGGGCCTACACCTTC.